Listed below are T cell receptor beta chains from one sample, sequenced in a study of CD8 T cells in ankylosing spondylitis. TCRdb re-called the 5' RACE reads with MiXCR, one entry per CDR3 protein. The sample comprises some 340,000 distinct CDR3 sequences, roughly 14% of which are singletons, and about 1.1% rests with the top ten. Sequencing was done on a sample of blood, either unsorted or a sorted T cell fraction (not recorded which). These receptors were collected from a male donor with ankylosing spondylitis or in good health (not recorded which). CDR3s include the opening cysteine and the closing phenylalanine or tryptophan. A D gene is named only where the DNA matches it firmly. Clone size is given for some rows only: seen once, a few or many times, or a class if the clone is expanded.

TRBJ2-2 | TRBV19 | few | TRBD1 | CASSRDGTGTTGELFF | TGTGCCAGTAGTAGGGATGGGACAGGGACCACCGGGGAGCTGTTTTTT
TRBJ2-3 | TRBV4-1 | few | TRBD2 | CASSQVGTSGTDTQYF | TGCGCCAGCAGCCAAGTCGGGACTAGCGGCACAGATACGCAGTATTTT
TRBJ1-2 | TRBV5-1 | once | TRBD1 | CASSSGTGGNGGYTF | TGCGCCAGCAGCTCCGGGACAGGGGGGAATGGTGGCTACACCTTC
TRBJ2-7 | TRBV5-1 | - | TRBD2 | CASSFNGRSGDYEQYF | TGCGCCAGCAGCTTTAATGGAAGGAGCGGGGACTACGAGCAGTACTTC
TRBJ1-2 | TRBV3-1 | few | - | CASSQVEGNLEGYTF | TGTGCCAGCAGCCAAGTGGAGGGAAATTTGGAAGGCTACACCTTC
TRBJ2-5 | TRBV20-1 | few | - | CSAGGRIGETQYF | TGCAGTGCGGGGGGGCGGATCGGGGAGACCCAGTACTTC
TRBJ1-6 | TRBV27 | - | TRBD1 | CASSSAGQGPGSPLHF | TGTGCCAGCAGTTCCGCGGGACAGGGGCCCGGTTCACCCCTCCACTTT
TRBJ1-2 | TRBV2 | few | - | CASSRGSLYGYTF | TGTGCCAGCAGCCGGGGCAGCCTCTATGGCTACACCTTC
TRBJ2-3 | TRBV5-6 | - | - | CASSLATTDTQYF | TGTGCCAGCAGCTTGGCTACCACAGATACGCAGTATTTT
TRBJ2-7 | TRBV5-1 | - | - | CASRLDGTFSYEQYF | TGCGCCAGCCGACTAGACGGGACATTTTCCTACGAGCAGTACTTC
TRBJ1-4 | TRBV12-3/TRBV12-4 | many | TRBD1 | CASSWTGKGEKLFF | TGTGCCAGCAGTTGGACAGGGAAGGGTGAAAAACTGTTTTTT
TRBJ2-7 | TRBV5-5 | few | - | CASSLYGVPEQYF | TGTGCCAGCAGCTTGTATGGGGTCCCCGAGCAGTACTTC
TRBJ2-7 | TRBV10-1 | - | TRBD2 | CASSIGLAGVDEQYF | TGCGCCAGCTCGATTGGACTAGCCGGAGTAGACGAGCAGTACTTC
TRBJ1-5 | TRBV12-3/TRBV12-4 | - | - | CASSPVQSGPQHF | TGTGCCAGCAGTCCAGTTCAAAGTGGGCCCCAGCATTTT
TRBJ1-5 | TRBV12-3/TRBV12-4 | - | - | CASRSAGLGNQPQHF | TGTGCCAGCAGATCCGCAGGGTTGGGCAATCAGCCCCAGCATTTT
TRBJ2-1 | TRBV12-3/TRBV12-4 | - | - | CASSLEARAPYNEQFF | TGTGCCAGCAGTTTAGAGGCGAGGGCCCCGTACAATGAGCAGTTCTTC
TRBJ2-7 | TRBV4-1 | few | - | CASSQELANSYEQYF | TGCGCCAGCAGCCAAGAACTAGCCAACTCCTACGAGCAGTACTTC
TRBJ2-7 | TRBV5-1 | - | - | CASSFDTLKQYF | TGCGCCAGCAGCTTCGACACCCTCAAGCAGTACTTC
TRBJ2-7 | TRBV7-7 | - | TRBD2 | CASSSAVAGVSEQYF | TGTGCCAGCAGCTCCGCCGTAGCGGGAGTATCCGAGCAGTACTTC
TRBJ2-3 | TRBV18 | many | - | CASSLRTLSTDTQYF | TGTGCCAGCTCACTCAGGACCCTTAGCACAGATACGCAGTATTTT
TRBJ2-7 | TRBV12-3/TRBV12-4 | few | - | CASSLYLRGYEQYF | TGTGCCAGCAGTCTCTACCTCAGGGGCTACGAGCAGTACTTC
TRBJ1-2 | TRBV5-1 | - | - | CASSLGRADGNGYTF | TGCGCCAGCAGCTTGGGAAGGGCGGATGGGAATGGCTACACCTTC
TRBJ2-3 | TRBV15 | - | TRBD1 | CATSRRPGTGSTDTQYF | TGTGCCACCAGCAGAAGACCCGGGACAGGGAGTACAGATACGCAGTATTTT
TRBJ2-3 | TRBV4-1 | many | - | CASSQERSLASTDTQYF | TGCGCCAGCAGCCAAGAAAGAAGTCTTGCTAGCACAGATACGCAGTATTTT
TRBJ2-2 | TRBV20-1 | few | - | CSAKRVDTGELFF | TGCAGTGCCAAACGGGTGGACACCGGGGAGCTGTTTTTT
TRBJ2-1 | TRBV25-1 | few | - | CASSEGMNEQFF | TGTGCCAGCAGTGAGGGGATGAATGAGCAGTTCTTC
TRBJ2-6 | TRBV5-1 | few | - | CASSLMGAGANVLTF | TGCGCCAGCAGCCTAATGGGGGCCGGGGCCAACGTCCTGACTTTC
TRBJ2-3 | TRBV3-1 | once | - | CASVPDSSTDTQYF | TGTGCCAGCGTTCCGGACTCCAGCACAGATACGCAGTATTTT
TRBJ2-2 | TRBV7-8 | - | - | CASSSSLHMLGNTGELFF | TGTGCCAGCAGCTCCTCCCTCCATATGCTGGGGAATACCGGGGAGCTGTTTTTT
TRBJ2-1 | TRBV20-1 | few | - | CSARGAPGSEQNEQFF | TGCAGTGCTAGGGGGGCGCCTGGCTCGGAGCAGAATGAGCAGTTCTTC
TRBJ2-3 | TRBV5-1 | - | - | CASSLAIPSTDTQYF | TGCGCCAGCAGCTTGGCCATACCCAGCACAGATACGCAGTATTTT
TRBJ1-4 | TRBV15 | once | TRBD1 | CATSRAGGGEKLFF | TGTGCCACCAGCAGAGCAGGGGGCGGTGAAAAACTGTTTTTT
TRBJ2-7 | TRBV20-1 | - | TRBD1 | CSAMGQGETYEQYF | TGCAGTGCTATGGGACAGGGGGAGACCTACGAGCAGTACTTC
TRBJ2-2 | TRBV9 | - | - | CASRTEGNPGELFF | TGTGCCAGCCGAACAGAGGGTAACCCCGGGGAGCTGTTTTTT
TRBJ2-5 | TRBV20-1 | many | - | CSASQTNAREGTQYF | TGCAGTGCCAGTCAGACCAATGCGCGGGAAGGGACCCAGTACTTC
TRBJ1-2 | TRBV5-1 | few | - | CASSLGGGRAYGYTF | TGCGCCAGCAGCTTGGGGGGAGGTCGGGCCTATGGCTACACCTTC
TRBJ2-3 | TRBV5-6 | many | TRBD2 | CASSLPGLAGGSTDTQYF | TGTGCCAGCAGCTTGCCGGGACTAGCGGGAGGAAGCACAGATACGCAGTATTTT
TRBJ1-2 | TRBV3-1 | - | - | CASSQGMVLAPTGHGYTF | TGTGCCAGCAGCCAAGGAATGGTCTTAGCCCCGACAGGCCATGGCTACACCTTC
TRBJ2-1 | TRBV28 | many | TRBD1 | CASQGQGWNNEQFF | TGTGCCAGCCAGGGACAGGGGTGGAACAATGAGCAGTTCTTC
TRBJ2-7 | TRBV20-1 | few | - | CSARAGTSRLEQYF | TGCAGTGCTAGAGCGGGAACCTCAAGGCTCGAGCAGTACTTC
TRBJ2-5 | TRBV11-2 | few | - | CASSLTAEETQYF | TGTGCCAGCAGCTTAACGGCAGAAGAGACCCAGTACTTC
TRBJ2-5 | TRBV5-1 | - | - | CASSLELVQTQYF | TGCGCCAGCAGCTTGGAACTAGTCCAGACCCAGTACTTC
TRBJ2-1 | TRBV6-5 | - | TRBD2 | CASSLMTSGGAYEQFF | TGTGCCAGCAGTTTAATGACTAGCGGGGGGGCATATGAGCAGTTCTTC
TRBJ1-5 | TRBV19 | - | - | CASRQTGYGQPQHF | TGTGCCAGCCGCCAAACAGGGTACGGCCAGCCCCAGCATTTT
TRBJ2-1 | TRBV4-2 | few | - | CASSQDPGTYNEQFF | TGTGCCAGCAGCCAAGACCCCGGGACTTACAATGAGCAGTTCTTC
TRBJ1-1 | TRBV25-1 | - | TRBD1 | CASSEFPGGGTEAFF | TGTGCCAGCAGTGAATTTCCAGGGGGCGGAACTGAAGCTTTCTTT
TRBJ2-7 | TRBV4-1 | - | TRBD1 | CASSQDRDRVPYEQYF | TGCGCCAGCAGCCAAGACCGGGACAGGGTTCCCTACGAGCAGTACTTC
TRBJ2-7 | TRBV9 | few | - | CASSVEPGSSYEQYF | TGTGCCAGCAGCGTAGAGCCGGGATCCAGTTATGAGCAGTACTTC
TRBJ2-7 | TRBV5-1 | - | TRBD1 | CASSLRDSRTYEQYF | TGCGCCAGCAGCTTGCGGGACAGCAGAACCTACGAGCAGTACTTC
TRBJ1-5 | TRBV4-1 | few | TRBD1 | CASSPTPGQQGAFGNQPQHF | TGCGCCAGCAGCCCGACCCCCGGGCAACAGGGGGCTTTTGGCAATCAGCCCCAGCATTTT
TRBJ1-1 | TRBV9 | few | - | CASSPHGGVNTEAFF | TGTGCCAGCAGCCCCCATGGGGGGGTGAACACTGAAGCTTTCTTT
TRBJ1-2 | TRBV29-1 | few | - | CSVEIRNYGYTF | TGCAGCGTTGAGATCCGGAACTATGGCTACACCTTC
TRBJ2-3 | TRBV2 | few | TRBD1 | CASSTTPGQGTQYF | TGTGCCAGCAGTACCACACCGGGACAGGGTACGCAGTATTTT
TRBJ1-2 | TRBV12-3/TRBV12-4 | - | TRBD1 | CASSLAGTGGYTF | TGTGCCAGCAGTTTAGCCGGGACAGGGGGCTACACCTTC
TRBJ2-7 | TRBV12-3/TRBV12-4 | - | TRBD1 | CASSKRGQGSSYEQYF | TGTGCCAGCAGTAAGAGGGGGCAGGGGAGCTCCTACGAGCAGTACTTC
TRBJ2-1 | TRBV20-1 | few | TRBD2 | CSARGPGGNEQFF | TGCAGTGCTAGAGGTCCGGGGGGGAATGAGCAGTTCTTC
TRBJ2-2 | TRBV5-1 | many | - | CASSLTLNTGELFF | TGCGCCAGCAGCTTGACCCTGAACACCGGGGAGCTGTTTTTT
TRBJ2-3 | TRBV12-3/TRBV12-4 | - | TRBD2 | CASSPGRREAQYF | TGTGCCAGCAGTCCTGGGCGGCGGGAGGCCCAGTATTTT
TRBJ1-2 | TRBV18 | few | TRBD1 | CASSPGQGIHGYTF | TGTGCCAGCTCCCCGGGACAGGGTATTCATGGCTACACCTTC
TRBJ1-2 | TRBV6-1 | - | TRBD1 | CASRGTGEGGYTF | TGTGCCAGCAGGGGAACAGGGGAGGGTGGCTACACCTTC